The next 16 T cell receptor beta chains were all read from a single sample in a study of control samples from healthy donors and cancer patients (dated by TCRdb to the early 2020s). Library prep was done by the immunoSEQ multiplex PCR assay. The immuneACCESS repertoire file appears here via TCRdb, limited to in-frame rearrangements. These files lack a portion of the clones; in checked studies, under half of the deficit traces to unresolved V genes, and the cause of the others is not known. The sample has 140,000 to 150,000 clones on record, 75% to 95% of them singletons. 3.2% of the sample is in the top ten clones. Material for sequencing was blood. The receptor set was obtained from a man aged 25-45 years in good health.

The V and J genes are TRBV2 and TRBJ1-5; 11 bases agree with TRBD1. The CDR3 length is 15 residues. V shed 6 bases and J 5 bases; nucleotides not matched to a gene: 6. The germline gives CDR1 SNHLY, CDR2 FYNNEI. DNA of the CDR3: TGTGCCAGCAGGCCGGACAGGGGGCCTCATCAGCCCCAGCATTTT. This translates into CASRPDRGPHQPQHF.

The chain has TRBV7-9 and TRBJ1-3; D gene unclear. Trimming pared 5 bases from V and 0 bases from J, leaving 14 bases between. Per germline, CDR1 SEHNR and CDR2 FQNEAQ (reference sequence). This CDR3 region has 16 residues. In nucleotides, the CDR3 is TGTGCCAGCAGCCCCCCAGAGGGATACTCTGGAAACACCATATATTTT. Protein sequence: CASSPPEGYSGNTIYF.

This chain links TRBV12-5 with TRBJ2-7; D remains unclear. V was pared by 6 bases and J by 1 base, with 10 bases between. Germline loops: CDR1 LGHNT, CDR2 FRNRAP. This CDR3 comprises 13 residues. DNA for the CDR3: TGTGCTAGTGGCCTGGGGTATTCCTACGAGCAGTACTTC. This gives the protein CASGLGYSYEQYF. Filled out from reference TRBV12-5 and TRBJ2-7, the complete variable domain reads DARVTQTPRHKVTEMGQEVTMRCQPILGHNTVFWYRQTMMQGLELLAYFRNRAPLDDSGMPKDRFSAEMPDATLATLKIQPSEPRDSAVYFCASGLGYSYEQYFGPGTRLTVT.

The chain links TRBV19 to TRBJ1-6; 10 bases are a match to TRBD1. CDR3 length: 14 amino acids. With V trimmed by 6 bases and J by 10 bases, 6 bases remained unmatched. The germline CDR1 and CDR2 sequences are LNHDA and SQIVND (reference sequence). CDR3 protein: CASRRQGAGSPLHF. In DNA, the CDR3 is TGTGCCAGTAGGCGACAGGGGGCTGGCTCACCCCTCCACTTT.

The chain employs TRBV18 and TRBJ1-1; no firm D call. The V and J ends lost 2 bases and 6 bases respectively, with 10 bases between them. This CDR3 has 13 residues. Germline-derived CDR1 and CDR2 are KGHSH and LQKENI. CDR3 in amino acids: CASSPAGGAEAFF. CDR3 nucleotides: TGTGCCAGCTCACCAGCAGGTGGGGCTGAAGCTTTCTTT. The whole variable domain, remainder taken from reference TRBV18 and TRBJ1-1, is NAGVMQNPRHLVRRRGQEARLRCSPMKGHSHVYWYRQLPEEGLKFMVYLQKENIIDESGMPKERFSAEFPKEGPSILRIQQVVRGDSAAYFCASSPAGGAEAFFGQGTRLTVV.

The chain is built from TRBV10-3 and TRBJ2-7; perhaps D is TRBD1 or TRBD2 (7 bases each). Trimming removed 4 bases at V and 2 bases at J, with 12 bases between. Germline V gene data show CDR1 as ENHRY and CDR2 as SYGVKD. The CDR3 extends over 14 amino acids. The CDR3, as DNA: TGTGCCATCAGTGGGCAGGGGGGGACCTACGAGCAGTACTTC. It specifies CAISGQGGTYEQYF.

The chain carries TRBV18 and TRBJ1-6; 9 positions agree with TRBD1. Trimming at V came to 1 base and at J to 11 bases, leaving 6 bases not matched to a gene. Germline V gene data show CDR1 as KGHSH and CDR2 as LQKENI. The CDR3 is 15 residues long. The CDR3 protein is CASSPLNRDRAPLHF. CDR3 coding DNA: TGTGCCAGCTCACCACTGAACCGGGACAGGGCACCCCTCCACTTT. The complete variable domain, with remaining parts taken from reference TRBV18 and TRBJ1-6, reads NAGVMQNPRHLVRRRGQEARLRCSPMKGHSHVYWYRQLPEEGLKFMVYLQKENIIDESGMPKERFSAEFPKEGPSILRIQQVVRGDSAAYFCASSPLNRDRAPLHFGNGTRLTVT.

The CDR3 region is CVSGGGTDTQYF. The CDR3 nucleotides are TGTGTTTCGGGGGGAGGCACAGATACGCAGTATTTT. This chain uses TRBV12-3 or TRBV12-4 with TRBJ2-3, with TRBD2 matching over 7 bases. This CDR3 contains 12 residues.

The chain joins TRBV7-9 to TRBJ1-2; 9 bases map to TRBD1. Germline CDR1 and CDR2: SEHNR and FQNEAQ (reference sequence). Trimming took 6 bases from V and 2 from J; bases not matched to a gene: 4. The CDR3 length is 14 residues. DNA for the CDR3: TGTGCCAGCAGTCCGACAGGGGGGAACTATGGCTACACCTTC. The encoded protein is CASSPTGGNYGYTF.

The genes are TRBV5-5 and TRBJ1-2; a possible D gene is TRBD1 (6 bases). Germline V CDR1 and CDR2: SGHKS, YYEKEE (reference sequence). The CDR3 contains 13 residues. Trimming took 2 bases from V and 6 from J, leaving 11 bases between them. The CDR3 DNA is TGTGCCAGCAGCTTCCAGGGGTGGGATGGCTACACCTTC. Its protein product is CASSFQGWDGYTF.

The chain has TRBV7-9 and TRBJ1-2; TRBD1 is a possible D gene (6 bases). Germline lookup yields CDR1 SEHNR and CDR2 FQNEAQ (reference sequence). Trimming left V 4 bases short and J 4 bases short, with 13 bases between. CDR3 length: 14 residues. In DNA form, the CDR3 reads TGTGCCAGCAGCTCGGACAGCCAGTCCTATGGCTACACCTTC. Its translation is CASSSDSQSYGYTF.

The rearrangement uses TRBV19 and TRBJ2-3, with 10 bases matching TRBD2. Germline CDR1 and CDR2: LNHDA and SQIVND (reference sequence). The V and J ends lost 3 bases and 6 bases, in that order; junction bases with no gene match: 6. The CDR3 is made up of 15 amino acids. The CDR3 is CASSIGAGGYDTQYF. CDR3 bases: TGTGCCAGTAGTATCGGAGCGGGGGGGTATGATACGCAGTATTTT.

The CDR3 loop is CASSLTTTGNKAFF. CDR3 DNA: TGTGCCAGCAGTTTAACCACGACAGGGAACAAGGCTTTCTTT. This rearrangement joins TRBV28 to TRBJ1-1, with TRBD1 identical over 7 bases. The V gene's germline CDR1 is MDHEN and CDR2 SYDVKM. Losses at the gene ends were 2 bases for V and 11 bases for J; bases not matched to a gene: 11. CDR3 length: 14 amino acids. Full variable domain (missing parts from reference TRBV28 and TRBJ1-1): DVKVTQSSRYLVKRTGEKVFLECVQDMDHENMFWYRQDPGLGLRLIYFSYDVKMKEKGDIPEGYSVSREKKERFSLILESASTNQTSMYLCASSLTTTGNKAFFGQGTRLTVV.

The J gene is TRBJ1-1, the V gene TRBV2; 8 nucleotides align to TRBD1. The V gene end was trimmed by 7 bases and the J gene end by 5 bases; junction bases not matched to a gene: 9. Germline V gene sequence: CDR1 SNHLY, CDR2 FYNNEI. The CDR3 runs to 14 residues. The DNA for the CDR3 is TGTGCCAGCAACCTACGGACAGGGCGGACTGAAGCTTTCTTT. Encoded protein: CASNLRTGRTEAFF.

The chain links TRBV6-1 to TRBJ2-7; D may match TRBD1 or TRBD2 (5 bases each). Germline assignment: CDR1 MNHNS and CDR2 SASEGT. CDR3 length equals 16 residues. The V and J ends lost 1 base and 5 bases respectively, with 18 bases between them. The CDR3 region has the DNA TGTGCCAGCAGTGAAGTGGGACGCCATCGGGTCCACGAGCAGTACTTC. This encodes CASSEVGRHRVHEQYF.

The chain recombines TRBV5-1 with TRBJ2-3; D call uncertain. The V end lost 6 bases, the J end lost 2 bases, and 13 bases lay between the germline ends. CDR3 length equals 14 residues. Germline CDR1 and CDR2: SGHRS and YFSETQ. The CDR3 protein is CASMPTSFTDTQYF. In DNA, the CDR3 is TGCGCCAGCATGCCGACTTCCTTCACAGATACGCAGTATTTT.